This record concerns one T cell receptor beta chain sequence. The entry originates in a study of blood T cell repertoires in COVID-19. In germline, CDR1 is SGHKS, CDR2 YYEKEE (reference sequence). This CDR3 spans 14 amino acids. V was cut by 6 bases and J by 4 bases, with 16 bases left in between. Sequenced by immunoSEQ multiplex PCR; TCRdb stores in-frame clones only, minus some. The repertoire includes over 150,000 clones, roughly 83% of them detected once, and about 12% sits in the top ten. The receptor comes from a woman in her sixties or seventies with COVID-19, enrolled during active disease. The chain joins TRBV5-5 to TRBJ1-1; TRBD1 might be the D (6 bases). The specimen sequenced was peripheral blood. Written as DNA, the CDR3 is TGTGCCAGCACAGGACTCGGGGGGGCCACTGAAGCTTTCTTT. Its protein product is CASTGLGGATEAFF.